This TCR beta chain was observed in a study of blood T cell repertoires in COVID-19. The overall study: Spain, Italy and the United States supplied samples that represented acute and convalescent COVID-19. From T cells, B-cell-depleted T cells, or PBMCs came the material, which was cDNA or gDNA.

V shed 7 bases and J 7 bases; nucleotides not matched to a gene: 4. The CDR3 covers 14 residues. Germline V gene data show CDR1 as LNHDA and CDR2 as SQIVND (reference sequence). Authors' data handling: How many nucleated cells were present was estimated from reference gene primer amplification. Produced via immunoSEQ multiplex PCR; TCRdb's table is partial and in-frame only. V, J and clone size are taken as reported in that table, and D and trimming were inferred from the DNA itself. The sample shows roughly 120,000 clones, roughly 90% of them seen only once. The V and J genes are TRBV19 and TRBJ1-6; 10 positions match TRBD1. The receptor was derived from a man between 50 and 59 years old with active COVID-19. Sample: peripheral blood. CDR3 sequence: CASKRGQGNSPLHF. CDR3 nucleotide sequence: TGTGCCAGTAAACGGGGACAGGGGAATTCACCCCTCCACTTT.